The source of this TCR beta chain is a study of blood T cells in healthy people across ages. Study conclusions and caveats: Compared with aged donors, long-lived donors showed fewer expanded clones, suggesting selection. What prevented conclusive comparison of naive and antigen-experienced cells was that PBMCs were unsorted.

For the second PCR, which ran for about 7 to 11 cycles, a sample-barcoded 5' primer and a J-beta primer mix were used. Using its own MiXCR run on the 5' RACE reads, TCRdb lists one record per CDR3 protein. The sample includes around 670,000 distinct CDR3 sequences, approximately 30% of them seen just once. This clonotype was recorded at least ten times. What it binds is not known. The CDR3 has 15 amino acids. Deletions cut 1 base from V and 4 bases from J, with 14 bases between. CDR1 DFQATT and CDR2 SNEGSKA come from the germline V gene (reference sequence). Per-sample yields of isolated PBMCs were at least 6 million.

Sequencing was performed on blood. The sequence was collected from an elderly woman in good health. The V call is TRBV20-1, the J call TRBJ2-1; either TRBD1 or TRBD2 may fit D (5 bases each). The CDR3 nucleotides read TGCAGTGCTAGAGCTGGGGGTCTGGTGTACAATGAGCAGTTCTTC. It encodes CSARAGGLVYNEQFF.